The sample holds a few counts of the clone carrying this TCR beta chain. Drawn from each donor were ten milliliters of peripheral blood. A second roughly 7 to 11 cycle PCR used barcoded and J-beta primers. TCRdb fed the 5' RACE reads into MiXCR, producing one record per CDR3 protein. The sample consists of 1 million or so distinct CDR3 sequences, around 25% of them appearing once. The data originate from a study of blood T cells in healthy people across ages. CDR3 length: 15 amino acids. With 1 base removed from V and 3 bases from J, the gap between germline ends came to 12 bases. Germline V CDR1 and CDR2: SGHDN, FVKESK. Another study also made use of these data, one on T cells of mothers and their children. From that study: Second-PCR primer M1S introduced sample barcodes and 2-4 random nucleotides. Similar effects of thymic selection on TCR recombination output were recorded in related and unrelated pairs.

The rearrangement links TRBV14 to TRBJ1-1; tentatively, D is TRBD1 (5 bases). Sequencing was done on a sample of blood. This sequence was found in a girl aged 2 to 9 in good health. CDR3 sequence (DNA): TGTGCCAGCAGCCAAGGTCTCGGGGGGTACACTGAAGCTTTCTTT. Its translation is CASSQGLGGYTEAFF. Full variable domain (remainder filled in from reference TRBV14 and TRBJ1-1): EAGVTQFPSHSVIEKGQTVTLRCDPISGHDNLYWYRRVMGKEIKFLLHFVKESKQDESGMPNNRFLAERTGGTYSTLKVQPAELEDSGVYFCASSQGLGGYTEAFFGQGTRLTVV.